These 26 T cell receptor beta chains originate from one sample sequenced in a study of blood T cells in healthy people across ages. The authors ran a second PCR of 7 to 11 cycles using a sample-barcoded 5' primer and a J-beta primer mix. Each CDR3 protein is one row after TCRdb ran MiXCR on the 5' RACE reads. The table lists over 1,500,000 distinct CDR3 sequences, more than 35% of them singletons. Sequenced input: blood. All receptors come from a human donor in good health.

The chain uses TRBV4-1 and TRBJ2-3; TRBD1 might be the D (6 bases). The ends were cut back, 4 bases at V and 0 bases at J, with 14 bases in the middle. This CDR3 comprises 16 residues. CDR1 is MGHRA, CDR2 YSYEKL, per germline. CDR3 region: CASSPLSGTSTDTQYF. CDR3 sequence (DNA): TGCGCCAGCAGCCCGCTGTCGGGGACAAGCACAGATACGCAGTATTTT.

The genes are TRBV6-2 or TRBV6-3 and TRBJ1-2; 7 bases agree with TRBD1. The CDR3 sequence is 16 residues long. Germline V gene lookup returns CDR1 MNHEY and CDR2 SVGEGT. V was pared by 5 bases and J by 5 bases, with 14 bases of the junction left unmatched. CDR3 DNA: TGTGCCAGCAGTCAATCGGAGACAGGGAATGGGTATGGCTACACCTTC. Translation gives CASSQSETGNGYGYTF.

Here the CDR3 reads CASSSPGTGAFF. CDR3 coding DNA: TGTGCCAGCAGTTCCCCCGGGACGGGAGCTTTCTTT. The chain recombines TRBV27 with TRBJ1-1; possible D gene TRBD1, 5 bases. V lost 4 bases and J lost 10, with 13 bases in between. CDR1 and CDR2 from the germline V gene are MNHEY and SMNVEV (reference sequence). The CDR3 is made up of 12 amino acids.

This clonotype was observed a few times. The V gene is TRBV7-2, the J gene TRBJ2-5, with D possibly being TRBD2 (5 bases). This CDR3 spans 20 amino acids. From germline, CDR1 is SGHTA and CDR2 FQGNSA. V was pared by 0 bases and J by 5 bases, with 28 bases between. CDR3 region: CASSLAVGIGNQVPQETQYF. The CDR3 DNA sequence: TGTGCCAGCAGCTTAGCCGTTGGTATCGGGAACCAGGTACCCCAGGAGACCCAGTACTTC. The full variable domain, completed using reference TRBV7-2 and TRBJ2-5, is GAGVSQSPSNKVTEKGKDVELRCDPISGHTALYWYRQSLGQGLEFLIYFQGNSAPDKSGLPSDRFSAERTGGSVSTLTIQRTQQEDSAVYLCASSLAVGIGNQVPQETQYFGPGTRLLVL.

The chain joins TRBV5-4 to TRBJ1-5, with 9 bases aligning to TRBD1. The germline V gene has CDR1 SGHNT and CDR2 YYREEE (reference sequence). CDR3 length: 14 residues. The trim removed 5 bases at V and 4 bases at J, leaving 4 bases unmatched. CDR3 bases: TGTGCCAGCAGTATGGACAGGGGTAATCAGCCCCAGCATTTT. This sequence encodes CASSMDRGNQPQHF.

This clonotype was seen ten or more times. The V call is TRBV12-3 or TRBV12-4, the J call TRBJ2-3, with D possibly matching TRBD1 (5 bases). Trimming took off 1 base at V and 0 bases at J, with 8 bases between the two ends. The CDR3 contains 15 residues. The chain's CDR3 is CASSLDQGSTDTQYF. CDR3 coding DNA: TGTGCCAGCAGTTTAGACCAGGGTAGCACAGATACGCAGTATTTT.

This chain joins TRBV12-5 and TRBJ2-6; unclear D gene. The CDR3 length is 15 residues. Trimming left V 5 bases short and J 4 bases short, with 12 bases between. CDR1 is LGHNT, CDR2 FRNRAP, per germline. As DNA, the CDR3 is TGTGCTAGTGGTCCTGGTATGGGGGGGGCCAACGTCCTGACTTTC. Encoded protein: CASGPGMGGANVLTF.

The table lists this clonotype with a few counts. The V and J genes are TRBV4-1 and TRBJ1-6; D is possibly TRBD1 (6 bases). Trimming cost V 4 bases and J 9 bases, with 22 bases left between them. Germline V gene lookup returns CDR1 MGHRA and CDR2 YSYEKL. CDR3 size: 17 residues. The CDR3 nucleotides read TGCGCCAGCAGCCCGGGGCGGGGGGCCTCCTACGGTTCACCCCTCCACTTT. Translated: CASSPGRGASYGSPLHF.

The chain recombines TRBV15 with TRBJ2-5, with TRBD1 as a possible D gene (5 bases). Trimming shortened V by 2 bases and J by 3 bases, and 13 bases separated the two germline ends. The CDR3 contains 15 residues. From germline, CDR1 is LNHNV and CDR2 YYDKDF (reference sequence). The CDR3 nucleotides read TGTGCCACCAGCAGAAGCAGACAGTTGAAAGAGACCCAGTACTTC. It encodes CATSRSRQLKETQYF. The entire variable domain, with the rest obtained from reference TRBV15 and TRBJ2-5, is as follows: DAMVIQNPRYQVTQFGKPVTLSCSQTLNHNVMYWYQQKSSQAPKLLFHYYDKDFNNEADTPDNFQSRRPNTSFCFLDIRSPGLGDTAMYLCATSRSRQLKETQYFGPGTRLLVL.

The chain joins TRBV5-4 to TRBJ2-1, with 7 bases aligning to TRBD2. Germline V CDR1 and CDR2: SGHNT, YYREEE (reference sequence). V was pared by 0 bases and J by 8 bases, with 8 bases of the junction left unmatched. The CDR3 is made up of 15 amino acids. The CDR3 DNA sequence: TGTGCCAGCAGCTTGGTGGGGGGGAGATCGGATGAGCAGTTCTTC. Translated: CASSLVGGRSDEQFF.

This chain joins TRBV20-1 and TRBJ2-3, with D tentatively TRBD1 or TRBD2 (6 bases each). V dropped 6 bases and J dropped 10 bases, with 20 bases sitting between them. The CDR3 covers 13 residues. Germline V gene lookup returns CDR1 DFQATT and CDR2 SNEGSKA (reference sequence). The CDR3 is CSATAPGAVAQYF. Written as DNA, the CDR3 is TGCAGTGCCACTGCTCCGGGGGCGGTGGCGCAGTATTTT.

This clonotype was observed a handful of times. The chain recombines TRBV27 with TRBJ2-7; D remains unclear. CDR3 length: 13 amino acids. The germline V gene has CDR1 MNHEY and CDR2 SMNVEV (reference sequence). V was cut by 1 base and J by 2 bases, with 6 bases left in between. CDR3 nucleotide sequence: TGTGCCAGCAGTTTATTTGGCACCTACGAGCAGTACTTC. Protein product: CASSLFGTYEQYF.

This clonotype was seen only a few times. The chain is built from TRBV7-3 and TRBJ1-2; TRBD1 might be the D (6 bases). CDR1 is SGHTA and CDR2 is FQGTGA in the germline V gene. V dropped 2 bases and J dropped 8 bases, with 12 bases sitting between them. This CDR3 contains 13 residues. CDR3 coding DNA: TGTGCCAGCAGCTTACAGGCAGGGGACGGCTACACCTTC. It encodes CASSLQAGDGYTF.

This chain joins TRBV5-1 and TRBJ2-6, with D uncertain. CDR3 length: 16 residues. Germline lookup yields CDR1 SGHRS and CDR2 YFSETQ. The V end lost 4 bases, the J end lost 0 bases, and 11 bases lay between the germline ends. The CDR3, as DNA: TGCGCCAGCAGCCTCAAAACTCTCTCTGGGGCCAACGTCCTGACTTTC. It encodes CASSLKTLSGANVLTF.

This chain joins TRBV9 and TRBJ1-2; possibly TRBD1 for D (6 bases). The CDR3 has 12 residues. Between the trimmed V and J ends, which lost 1 base and 8 bases, there was a span of 9 bases. The germline CDR1 and CDR2 sequences are SGDLS and YYNGEE. The CDR3 DNA reads as TGTGCCAGCAGCGTATCTGGGGGCGGCTACACCTTC. This encodes CASSVSGGGYTF.

Details on this clonotype: This clone may be a read error of a much larger clone one base away. This chain joins TRBV29-1 and TRBJ2-1, with D maybe TRBD1 (5 bases). The V gene's germline CDR1 is SQVTM and CDR2 ANQGSEA. Deletions cut 4 bases from V and 10 bases from J, with 17 bases between. There are 13 residues in the CDR3. CDR3 DNA: TGCAGCGTTGGGGGCAGGGCAAACTACGAGCAGTTCTTC. Translation: CSVGGRANYEQFF.

The CDR3 here is CASSPSAHDDYTF. In DNA, the CDR3 is TGTGCCAGCAGCCCTAGCGCACATGATGACTACACCTTC. This chain joins TRBV7-9 and TRBJ1-2, with D hard to call. The CDR3 loop spans 13 amino acids. The V end was cut by 5 bases, the J end by 10 bases, with 17 bases between. Germline V CDR1 and CDR2: SEHNR, FQNEAQ (reference sequence).

This chain joins TRBV7-2 and TRBJ2-7; either TRBD1 or TRBD2 may fit D (5 bases each). Germline CDR1 SGHTA, CDR2 FQGNSA. There are 11 residues in the CDR3. The ends were cut back, 10 bases at V and 6 bases at J, with 13 bases in the middle. As DNA, the CDR3 is TGTGCCACCAGGGTGGGGAGCGAGCAGTACTTC. Its translation: CATRVGSEQYF. The complete variable domain, with remaining parts taken from reference TRBV7-2 and TRBJ2-7, reads GAGVSQSPSNKVTEKGKDVELRCDPISGHTALYWYRQSLGQGLEFLIYFQGNSAPDKSGLPSDRFSAERTGGSVSTLTIQRTQQEDSAVYLCATRVGSEQYFGPGTRLTVT.

The genes are TRBV6-5 and TRBJ2-7; D is ambiguous. In germline, CDR1 is MNHEY, CDR2 SVGAGI. V was pared by 0 bases and J by 8 bases, with 11 bases between. The CDR3 consists of 13 residues. CDR3 bases: TGTGCCAGCAGTTACTCAAATAATGAAAAGCAGTACTTC. It yields the protein CASSYSNNEKQYF.

CDR3 in DNA: TGCAGTGTATCTGGCAGGACGAACACTGAAGCTTTCTTT. Translated: CSVSGRTNTEAFF. The rearrangement uses TRBV20-1 and TRBJ1-1; D gene uncertain. From germline, CDR1 is DFQATT and CDR2 SNEGSKA (reference sequence). The CDR3 contains 13 residues. V was trimmed by 7 bases and J by 1 base, leaving 13 bases between them.

The chain uses TRBV5-1 and TRBJ2-4; 8 bases map to TRBD2. The CDR3 totals 14 residues. With V trimmed by 5 bases and J by 8 bases, 9 bases remained unmatched. Per the germline V gene, CDR1 is SGHRS and CDR2 is YFSETQ. The CDR3 loop is CASSWGLERDIQYF. In DNA form, the CDR3 reads TGCGCCAGCAGTTGGGGACTAGAACGAGACATTCAGTACTTC.

This clonotype appeared a few times. The rearrangement links TRBV29-1 to TRBJ2-3, with D possibly being TRBD2 (6 bases). This CDR3 region has 14 residues. V gave up 0 bases and J gave up 1 base, with 8 bases separating them. Per germline, CDR1 SQVTM and CDR2 ANQGSEA. This chain's CDR3 is CSVEDWEGTDTQYF. CDR3 DNA: TGCAGCGTTGAAGATTGGGAGGGCACAGATACGCAGTATTTT.

The CDR3: CSARTGGGYEQYF. The CDR3 region has the DNA TGCAGTGCTCGGACAGGGGGCGGGTACGAGCAGTACTTC. The rearrangement joins TRBV20-1 to TRBJ2-7; 11 nucleotides line up with TRBD1. Unmatched junction bases numbered 4, after V lost 5 bases and J lost 4 bases. The CDR3 length is 13 residues. Germline V gene lookup returns CDR1 DFQATT and CDR2 SNEGSKA (reference sequence).

This clonotype has just a few counts. This chain connects TRBV28 to TRBJ2-5; 7 nucleotides agree with TRBD1. Judging by the DNA end, TRBJ2-7 fits better; the J call may be wrong. The CDR3 has 13 residues. CDR1 is MDHEN and CDR2 is SYDVKM in the germline V gene. The CDR3 here is CASSMTGLNEQYF. CDR3 bases: TGTGCCAGTAGTATGACAGGGTTAAACGAGCAGTACTTC.

V and J are TRBV29-1 and TRBJ1-2; D might be TRBD1 (6 bases). CDR3 length equals 13 residues. Germline CDR1 is SQVTM and CDR2 is ANQGSEA. Trimming took 3 bases from V and 11 from J, leaving 19 bases between them. Here the CDR3 DNA reads TGCAGCGTTGAGGGGGGACACTCCCTTGGGTACACCTTC. Translated, it gives CSVEGGHSLGYTF.

This chain links TRBV6-2 or TRBV6-3 with TRBJ1-6; tentative D call: TRBD1 (5 bases). CDR1 is MNHEY, CDR2 SVGEGT, per germline. Trimming removed 2 bases at V and 5 bases at J, with 16 bases between. This CDR3 comprises 17 residues. The CDR3: CASSYPLGRTDNSPLHF. CDR3 bases: TGTGCCAGCAGTTACCCACTGGGACGGACTGATAATTCACCCCTCCACTTT.